A selection of T cell receptor beta chains follows, all from one sample in a study of shared clonotypes between healthy human individuals. Measured with immunoSEQ multiplex PCR; TCRdb has only the in-frame clones, and not every one. Of approximately 2,000,000 clones in the sample, just under 95% were seen once. The sequencing input was naive CD8+ T cells from PBMCs. The receptor source for this set is a man between 18 and 29 years old in good health. Some clones in this sample may be carry-over from other donors' samples. Both conserved end residues are part of each CDR3.

V gene | CDR3 protein
TRBV4-3 | CASSQESVADSGYEQYF
TRBV7-8 | CASFNFPGTNTGELFF
TRBV7-2 | CASSSASLEQYF
TRBV27 | CASSSGRTYEQYF
TRBV11-2 | CASSQVGAGVGNEQYF
TRBV4-3 | CASSQGRKAKNIQYF
TRBV5-6 | CASHLSRVASTDTQYF
TRBV5-1 | CASSPGQPTDTQYF
TRBV7-6 | CASSTTSGSADTQYF
TRBV11-3 | CASSLGRLAGGETQYF
TRBV4-1 | CASSRALNTEAFF
TRBV9 | CASSGRLGTVYGYTF
TRBV5-1 | CASSPARVGSGANVLTF
TRBV7-9 | CASSLEGRGQLNQPQHF
TRBV28 | CAILPLETGAYRETQYF
TRBV9 | CASSLGLAGEQYF
TRBV19 | CASSIEGYTGELFF
TRBV6-6 | CASSYSTGEGEQFF
TRBV9 | CASSGRTGEVFTEAFF
TRBV27 | CASSQLPTGNTEAFF
TRBV16 | CASSQSRTASMGYTF
TRBV28 | CASSLGGNEQFF
TRBV5-1 | CASSGTAPGPLPYEQYF
TRBV5-4 | CASSLGQGTNTEAFF
TRBV27 | CASGGGEQFF
TRBV5-8 | CASSLGHSNQPQHF
TRBV7-9 | CASSSRDRVRTEAFF
TRBV5-6 | CASSSGQRYGYTF
TRBV10-1 | CASSESTADTQYF
TRBV9 | CASIGQRRSNQPQHF
TRBV27 | CASKLRSPSLSRSYGYTF
TRBV7-6 | CASSLAHLTSGSQETQYF
TRBV29-1 | CSVIDSGANVLTF
TRBV2 | CASSDEGVGYTF
TRBV7-9 | CASSPQAGDTDTQYF
TRBV5-1 | CASSLGRQVEAFF
TRBV5-6 | CASSFGTTQEFF
TRBV27 | CASSRGTSPREQFF
TRBV28 | CASTTVGTTYEQYF
TRBV28 | CASTLGTVNYEQYF